Presented here are 14 T cell receptor beta chains from one specimen sequenced in a study of blood T cell repertoires in COVID-19. Libraries were prepared by immunoSEQ multiplex PCR; TCRdb keeps only in-frame clonotypes and omits some of them. The sample holds 11,000 to 15,000 clones, about 87% seen once. The sequencing input was peripheral blood. The receptors originated from a human donor in a cohort sampled during active COVID-19.

CDR3 DNA sequence: TGTGCCAGCAGCTTTCGGGACAGGGGGATTGCGAATACGCAGTATTTT. As protein: CASSFRDRGIANTQYF. V usage is TRBV7-2 and J usage is TRBJ2-3; the match to TRBD1 covers 11 bases. Trimming removed 3 bases from V and 7 bases from J; junction bases left unmatched: 9. The germline gives CDR1 SGHTA, CDR2 FQGNSA. This CDR3 comprises 16 residues.

The CDR3 nucleotides read TGTGCCAGCAGTCACCTAGGACAGGGGATCCTCACAGATACGCAGTATTTT. It is translated as CASSHLGQGILTDTQYF. The rearrangement links TRBV11-3 to TRBJ2-3, with 9 positions matching TRBD1. The CDR3 is 17 amino acids. The junction had 12 bases not matched to a gene; V was cut back by 6 bases and J by 2 bases. In germline, CDR1 is SGHNT, CDR2 YENEEA.

This clone was detected a few times. The chain recombines TRBV5-8 with TRBJ1-5; the D is unclear. V was pared by 0 bases and J by 1 base, with 8 bases between. This CDR3 is built from 15 residues. CDR1 is SGHTS, CDR2 YDEGEE, per germline. The CDR3 DNA reads as TGTGCCAGCAGCTTGGATTTGGGCAGCAATCAGCCCCAGCATTTT. It translates to CASSLDLGSNQPQHF.

The chain has TRBV5-1 and TRBJ2-7; the match to TRBD1 covers 7 bases. Trimming cost V 4 bases and J 5 bases; bases outside gene matches: 9. CDR1 SGHRS and CDR2 YFSETQ come from the germline V gene. This CDR3 comprises 14 residues. The CDR3: CASSRRQGIDEQYF. In nucleotides, the CDR3 is TGCGCCAGCAGCCGCCGACAGGGTATCGACGAGCAGTACTTC.

V gene TRBV5-8 combines with J gene TRBJ2-1; D is unresolved. Trimming stripped 1 base from V and 6 bases from J, with 5 bases between. The CDR3 covers 12 residues. Germline V gene data show CDR1 as SGHTS and CDR2 as YDEGEE. CDR3 bases: TGTGCCAGCAGCTTGAGGAGCAATGAGCAGTTCTTC. This codes for CASSLRSNEQFF.

This clone was seen only once. This rearrangement joins TRBV20-1 to TRBJ2-1; a weak D match, TRBD2 (6 bases). The CDR3 is 11 amino acids. Trimming left V 2 bases short and J 8 bases short, with 7 bases between. From germline, CDR1 is DFQATT and CDR2 SNEGSKA (reference sequence). The CDR3 region is CSARREHEQFF. In DNA form, the CDR3 reads TGCAGTGCTAGACGGGAGCATGAGCAGTTCTTC.

The chain is built from TRBV2 and TRBJ1-2; possibly TRBD1 for D (5 bases). V lost 6 bases, J lost 4 bases, and 15 bases lay in between. The CDR3 totals 14 residues. The germline gives CDR1 SNHLY, CDR2 FYNNEI. Written as DNA, the CDR3 is TGTGCCAGCAGGGGCACAGGAGAGGCCTATGGCTACACCTTC. Its protein is CASRGTGEAYGYTF.

The chain has TRBV7-2 and TRBJ2-1, with 9 bases that match TRBD2. Germline values: CDR1 SGHTA, CDR2 FQGNSA. CDR3 length: 18 residues. Trimming at V came to 5 bases and at J to 7 bases, leaving 18 bases not matched to a gene. DNA of the CDR3: TGTGCCAGCAGCCGTCGAGGGGCGGGAGGGCAAGGAGGTAATGAGCAGTTCTTC. This encodes CASSRRGAGGQGGNEQFF.

The rearrangement joins TRBV6-5 to TRBJ2-1; 7 bases fit TRBD2. CDR1 and CDR2 (germline): MNHEY, SVGAGI. The CDR3 runs to 15 residues. Trimming at V came to 0 bases and at J to 2 bases, leaving 1 base not matched to a gene. The CDR3 loop reads CASSYSGLAYNEQFF. The CDR3 region has the DNA TGTGCCAGCAGTTACTCCGGACTAGCCTACAATGAGCAGTTCTTC.

The chain links TRBV6-4 to TRBJ1-1; 8 bases agree with TRBD1. The V gene end was trimmed by 7 bases and the J gene end by 12 bases; junction bases not matched to a gene: 10. The CDR3 spans 12 residues. CDR1 is MRHNA and CDR2 is SNTAGT in the germline V gene. CDR3 nucleotide sequence: TGTGCCAGCAACTCAGGACAGGGTGGAACTTTCTTT. It codes for CASNSGQGGTFF.

The chain recombines TRBV4-1 with TRBJ2-1, with 9 bases fitting TRBD2. The CDR3 runs 15 residues. V shed 4 bases, J shed 3 bases, and the junction held 4 bases outside the gene matches. In germline, CDR1 is MGHRA, CDR2 YSYEKL. CDR3 in DNA: TGCGCCAGCAGCCTTAGCGGGAGCGTCTACAATGAGCAGTTCTTC. It encodes CASSLSGSVYNEQFF.

This clone was counted a few times. J is TRBJ2-3 and V is TRBV13; the match to TRBD2 covers 8 bases. V dropped 5 bases and J dropped 3; count of bases not matched to a gene: 7. Germline CDR1 and CDR2: PRHDT and FYEKMQ (reference sequence). The CDR3 length is 15 residues. The CDR3 protein is CASSPTGLGTDTQYF. CDR3 sequence (DNA): TGTGCCAGCAGCCCCACGGGACTAGGAACAGATACGCAGTATTTT.

This chain links TRBV25-1 with TRBJ2-2; maybe TRBD2 (6 bases). Looked up from germline, CDR1 is MGHDK and CDR2 is SYGVNS. This CDR3 is 16 amino acids long. With 1 base removed from V and 5 bases from J, the gap between germline ends came to 14 bases. CDR3 loop: CASSESGLFITGELFF. CDR3 in DNA: TGTGCCAGCAGTGAATCAGGACTATTTATTACCGGGGAGCTGTTTTTT.

The rearrangement uses TRBV6-5 and TRBJ2-1, with no clear D. From germline, CDR1 is MNHEY and CDR2 SVGAGI. V lost 6 bases, J lost 10 bases, and 10 bases lay in between. The length of the CDR3 is 11 residues. Written as DNA, the CDR3 is TGTGCCAGCAGCAACTACGGGGAGCAGTTCTTC. It translates to CASSNYGEQFF.